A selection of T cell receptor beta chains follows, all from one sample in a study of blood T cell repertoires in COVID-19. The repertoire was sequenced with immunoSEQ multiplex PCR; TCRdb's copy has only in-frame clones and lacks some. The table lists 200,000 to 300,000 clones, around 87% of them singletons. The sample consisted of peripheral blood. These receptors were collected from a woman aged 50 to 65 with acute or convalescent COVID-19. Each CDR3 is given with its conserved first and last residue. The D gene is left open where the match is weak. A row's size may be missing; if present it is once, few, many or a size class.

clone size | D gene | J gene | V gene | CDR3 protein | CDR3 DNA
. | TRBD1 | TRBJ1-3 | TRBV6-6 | CASRQGENTIYF | TGTGCCAGCCGCCAGGGGGAAAACACCATATATTTT
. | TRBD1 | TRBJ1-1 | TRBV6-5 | CASRTGETEAFF | TGTGCCAGCAGGACAGGGGAAACTGAAGCTTTCTTT
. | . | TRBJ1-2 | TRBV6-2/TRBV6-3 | CASSYSTVYGYTF | TGTGCCAGCAGTTACTCTACGGTCTATGGCTACACCTTC
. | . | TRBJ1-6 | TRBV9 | CASSARGSSYNSPLHF | TGTGCCAGCAGCGCCAGGGGCAGCTCCTATAATTCACCCCTCCACTTT
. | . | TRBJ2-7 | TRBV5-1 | CASSSHKTTGNEQYF | TGCGCCAGCAGCTCCCACAAAACCACAGGAAACGAGCAGTACTTC
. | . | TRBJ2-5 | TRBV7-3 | CASSFLEVLYQETQYF | TGTGCCAGCAGCTTCCTTGAGGTCCTGTACCAAGAGACCCAGTACTTC
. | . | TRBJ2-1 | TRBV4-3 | CASSQDIGRSEQFF | TGCGCCAGCAGCCAAGATATTGGGAGGAGCGAGCAGTTCTTC
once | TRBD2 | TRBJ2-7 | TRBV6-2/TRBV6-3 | CASSYSRVTSGRRGVYEQYF | TGTGCCAGCAGTTACTCGAGGGTGACTAGCGGCCGAAGGGGCGTCTACGAGCAGTACTTC
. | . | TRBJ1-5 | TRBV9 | CASSVHTRAGEPQHF | TGTGCCAGCAGCGTACACACCAGGGCTGGGGAGCCCCAGCATTTT
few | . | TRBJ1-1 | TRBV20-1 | CSPGDGTEAFF | TGCAGTCCGGGGGATGGCACTGAAGCTTTCTTT
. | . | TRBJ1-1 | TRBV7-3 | CASRFGPANTEAFF | TGTGCCAGCAGGTTTGGCCCCGCGAACACTGAAGCTTTCTTT
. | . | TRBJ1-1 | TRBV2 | CASSGRFGVYNTEAFF | TGTGCCAGCAGTGGCAGGTTTGGCGTCTATAACACTGAAGCTTTCTTT
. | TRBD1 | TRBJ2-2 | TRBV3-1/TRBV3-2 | CASRDRGLRLNTGELFF | TGTGCCTCCCGGGACAGGGGCCTTCGTTTGAACACCGGGGAGCTGTTTTTT
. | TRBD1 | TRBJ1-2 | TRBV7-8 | CASSSERTGGYGYTF | TGTGCCAGCAGCTCGGAAAGGACAGGGGGCTATGGCTACACCTTC
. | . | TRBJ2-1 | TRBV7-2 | CASSTRATTSYNEQFF | TGTGCCAGCAGCACACGAGCGACTACCTCCTACAATGAGCAGTTCTTC
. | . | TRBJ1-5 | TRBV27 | CATQRQVGGNQPQHF | TGTGCCACGCAACGACAGGTTGGGGGCAATCAGCCCCAGCATTTT
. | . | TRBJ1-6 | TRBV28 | CASSLPRAYNSPLHF | TGTGCCAGCAGTTTACCCAGGGCATATAATTCACCCCTCCACTTT
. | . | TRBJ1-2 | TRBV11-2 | CASSLDYTWATPYGYTF | TGTGCCAGCAGCTTAGATTATACATGGGCGACACCCTATGGCTACACCTTC
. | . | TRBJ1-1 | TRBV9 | CASSSSGNTEAFF | TGTGCCAGCAGTTCATCAGGGAACACTGAAGCTTTCTTT
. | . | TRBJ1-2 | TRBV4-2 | CASSQLRGDGYTF | TGTGCCAGCAGCCAACTCCGGGGGGACGGCTACACCTTC